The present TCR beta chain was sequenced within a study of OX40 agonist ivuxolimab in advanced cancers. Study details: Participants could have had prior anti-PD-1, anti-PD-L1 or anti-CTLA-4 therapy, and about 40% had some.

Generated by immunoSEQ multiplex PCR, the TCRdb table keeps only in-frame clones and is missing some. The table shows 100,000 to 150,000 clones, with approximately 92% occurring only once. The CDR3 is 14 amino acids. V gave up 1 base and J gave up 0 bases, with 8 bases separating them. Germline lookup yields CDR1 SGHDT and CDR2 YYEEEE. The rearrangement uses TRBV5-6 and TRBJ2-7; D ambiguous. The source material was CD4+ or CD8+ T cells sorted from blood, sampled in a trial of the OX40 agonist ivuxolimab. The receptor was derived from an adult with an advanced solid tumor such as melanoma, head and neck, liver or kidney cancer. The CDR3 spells CASSLRALSYEQYF. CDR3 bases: TGTGCCAGCAGCTTGCGGGCCCTCTCCTACGAGCAGTACTTC.